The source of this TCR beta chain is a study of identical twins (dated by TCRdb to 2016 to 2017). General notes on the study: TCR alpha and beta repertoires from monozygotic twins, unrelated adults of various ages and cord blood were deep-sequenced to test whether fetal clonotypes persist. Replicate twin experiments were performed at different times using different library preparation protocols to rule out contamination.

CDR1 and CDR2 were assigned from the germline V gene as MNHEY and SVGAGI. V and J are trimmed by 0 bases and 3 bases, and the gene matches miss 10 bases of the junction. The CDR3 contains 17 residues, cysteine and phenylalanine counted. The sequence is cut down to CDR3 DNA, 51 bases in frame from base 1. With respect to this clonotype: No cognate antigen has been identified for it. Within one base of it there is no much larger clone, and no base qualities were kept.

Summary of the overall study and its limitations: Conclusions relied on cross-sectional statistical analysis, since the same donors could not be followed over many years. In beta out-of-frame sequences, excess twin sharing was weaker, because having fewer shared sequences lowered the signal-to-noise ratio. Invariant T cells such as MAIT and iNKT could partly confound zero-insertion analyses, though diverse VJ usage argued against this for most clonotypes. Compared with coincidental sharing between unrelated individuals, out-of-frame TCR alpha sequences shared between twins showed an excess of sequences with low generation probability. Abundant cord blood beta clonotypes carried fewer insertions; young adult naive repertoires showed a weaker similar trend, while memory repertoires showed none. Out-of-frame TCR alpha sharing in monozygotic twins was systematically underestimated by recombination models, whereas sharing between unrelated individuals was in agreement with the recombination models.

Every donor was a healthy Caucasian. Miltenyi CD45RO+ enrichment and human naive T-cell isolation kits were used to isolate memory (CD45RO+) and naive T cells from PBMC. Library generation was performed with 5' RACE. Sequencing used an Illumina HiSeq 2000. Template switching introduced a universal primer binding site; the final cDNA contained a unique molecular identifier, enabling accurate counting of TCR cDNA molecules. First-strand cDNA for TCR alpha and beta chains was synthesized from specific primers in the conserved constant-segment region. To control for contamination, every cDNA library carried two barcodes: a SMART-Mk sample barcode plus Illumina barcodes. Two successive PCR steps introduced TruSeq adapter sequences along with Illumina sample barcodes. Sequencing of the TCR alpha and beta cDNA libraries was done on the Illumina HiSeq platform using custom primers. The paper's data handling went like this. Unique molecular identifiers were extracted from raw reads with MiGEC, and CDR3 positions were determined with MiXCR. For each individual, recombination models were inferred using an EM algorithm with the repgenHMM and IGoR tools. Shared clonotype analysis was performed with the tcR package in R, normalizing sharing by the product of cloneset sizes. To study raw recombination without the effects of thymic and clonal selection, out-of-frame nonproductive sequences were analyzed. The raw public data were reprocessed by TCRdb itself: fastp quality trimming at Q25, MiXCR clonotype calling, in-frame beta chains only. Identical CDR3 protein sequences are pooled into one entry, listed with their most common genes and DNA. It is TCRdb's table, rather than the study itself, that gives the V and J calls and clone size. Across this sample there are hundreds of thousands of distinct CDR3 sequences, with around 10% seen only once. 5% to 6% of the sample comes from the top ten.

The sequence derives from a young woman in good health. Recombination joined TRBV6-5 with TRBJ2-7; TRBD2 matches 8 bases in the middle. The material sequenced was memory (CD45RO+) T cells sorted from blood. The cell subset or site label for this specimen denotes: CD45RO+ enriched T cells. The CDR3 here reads CASSYSLPGREGYEQYF. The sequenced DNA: TGTGCCAGCAGTTACTCGTTGCCGGGACGGGAGGGCTACGAGCAGTACTTC.